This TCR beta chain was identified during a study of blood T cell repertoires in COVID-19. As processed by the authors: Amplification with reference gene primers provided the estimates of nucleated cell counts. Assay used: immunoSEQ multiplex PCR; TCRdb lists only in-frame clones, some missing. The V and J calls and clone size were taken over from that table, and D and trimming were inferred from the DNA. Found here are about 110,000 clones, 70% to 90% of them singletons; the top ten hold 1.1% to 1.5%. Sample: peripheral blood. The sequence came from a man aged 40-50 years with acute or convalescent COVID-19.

The CDR3 nucleotides read TGTGCCAGCAGACCCTACGGGCAGGGCGCGAACACTGAAGCTTTCTTT. Protein sequence: CASRPYGQGANTEAFF. The chain couples TRBV5-5 to TRBJ1-1, with TRBD1 as a possible D gene (5 bases). The CDR3 spans 16 residues. The germline V gene has CDR1 SGHKS and CDR2 YYEKEE (reference sequence). V was clipped by 5 bases and J by 1 base, with 18 bases between them.